The clone carrying this T cell receptor (beta chain) was picked up a small number of times. Its matching antigen is unknown. The ends were cut back, 7 bases at V and 10 bases at J, with 25 bases in the middle. Germline CDR1 reads DFQATT; CDR2 reads SNEGSKA (reference sequence). CDR3 length: 15 amino acids. The data belong to a study of CD8 T cells in ankylosing spondylitis. Study outcomes and limitations: Within peripheral blood, clones linked to disease were CD8+ and relatively rare.

MiXCR, applied by TCRdb to the 5' RACE reads, yields one record per CDR3 protein. This sample has around 300,000 distinct CDR3 sequences, with about 15% found just once. The sequence derives from a male donor with ankylosing spondylitis or in good health (not recorded which). The sample was blood, either unsorted or a sorted T cell fraction (not recorded which). This chain uses TRBV20-1 with TRBJ1-4; a possible D gene is TRBD1 (6 bases). CDR3 sequence reads: CSGTEGGPLMGKLFF. The CDR3 DNA follows: TGCAGTGGCACCGAGGGGGGGCCCCTTATGGGAAAACTGTTTTTT.